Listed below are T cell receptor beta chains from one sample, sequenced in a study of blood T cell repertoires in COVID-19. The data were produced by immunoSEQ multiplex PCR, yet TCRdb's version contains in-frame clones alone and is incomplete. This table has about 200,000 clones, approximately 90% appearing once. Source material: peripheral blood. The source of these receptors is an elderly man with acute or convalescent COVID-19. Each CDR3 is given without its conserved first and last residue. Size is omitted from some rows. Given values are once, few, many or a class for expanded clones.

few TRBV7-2 ASSLSRAIEQF
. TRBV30 AWTPGQLYNSPLH
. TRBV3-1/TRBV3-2 ASSPTGSMNTEAF
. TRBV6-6 ASNSGTRQY
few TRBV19 ASSMFGGTALQPQH
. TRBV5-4 ASSLDRDNTYEQY
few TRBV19 ASSISRNEKLF
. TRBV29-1 SVDGRGGGNTDTQY
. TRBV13 ASSLVGQAYEQY
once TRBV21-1 ASSNGDREPYKGKF
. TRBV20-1 SASTGGNNQPQH
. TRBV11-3 ASSSGLYGYT
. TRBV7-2 ASSFSGGVGADTQY
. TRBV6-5 ASSLVTGNTEAF
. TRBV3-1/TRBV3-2 ASSPRNATNEKLF
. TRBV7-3 ASSPIGQGVGNEQF
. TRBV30 AWSRTTQETQY
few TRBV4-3 ASSQGQTGNTIY
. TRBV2 ASTGQGANEQY
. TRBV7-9 ASSPTLAFYNEQF
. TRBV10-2 ASSEPNQPQH
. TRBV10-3 AISEGGEGRWNQPQH
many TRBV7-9 ASSPWGGTQETQY
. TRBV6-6 ASSSRDRDTEAF
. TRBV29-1 SAEKPLAIDEQF
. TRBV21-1 ASSNTRGKDEKLF
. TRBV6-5 ASRAGQGAYEQY
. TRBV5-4 ASSQRLAGDETQY
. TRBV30 AWRKSGSSYEQY
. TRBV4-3 ASSQGGFREQF
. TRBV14 ASSQDLPEKQETQY
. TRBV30 AVQGMGYT
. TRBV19 ASSIDPGSSYEQY
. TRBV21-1 ASSVKAPTGYLDTEAF
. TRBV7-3 ASSLTSGESFHEQF
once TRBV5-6 ASSLVGRYPETQY
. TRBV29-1 SVAPSSYNEQF
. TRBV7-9 ASSLARQGANEKLF
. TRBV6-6 ASKGGTSSTDTQY
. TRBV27 ASSGLLTFTGELF
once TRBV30 AWSTTGLAFRETQY
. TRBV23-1 ASRNRDRVYNSPLH
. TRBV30 AWSRTQTGDLGYT
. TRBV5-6 ASSLAGIQETQY
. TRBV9 ASSVGTGGASDTQY
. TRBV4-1 ASSQVGLRGRTLAGNPAEQF
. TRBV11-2 ASSPRSSGSNEQF
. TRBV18 ASSPNTAASGNTIY
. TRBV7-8 ASSTHNTDTQY
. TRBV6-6 ASSQRTDSGYT
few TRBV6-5 ASSYAAGVITEAF
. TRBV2 ASRGPGLAGMSSYNEQF
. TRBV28 ASSPSGSGTDTQY
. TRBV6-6 ASSYSEGNSPLH
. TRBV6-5 ASRLAANTGELF
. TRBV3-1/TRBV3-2 ASSQVVLASSTGELF
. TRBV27 ASSPSRGRVQETQY
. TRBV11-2 ASTLGGQYNSPLH
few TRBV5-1 ASSHTVINNSPLH
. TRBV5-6 ASRWSGQETQY